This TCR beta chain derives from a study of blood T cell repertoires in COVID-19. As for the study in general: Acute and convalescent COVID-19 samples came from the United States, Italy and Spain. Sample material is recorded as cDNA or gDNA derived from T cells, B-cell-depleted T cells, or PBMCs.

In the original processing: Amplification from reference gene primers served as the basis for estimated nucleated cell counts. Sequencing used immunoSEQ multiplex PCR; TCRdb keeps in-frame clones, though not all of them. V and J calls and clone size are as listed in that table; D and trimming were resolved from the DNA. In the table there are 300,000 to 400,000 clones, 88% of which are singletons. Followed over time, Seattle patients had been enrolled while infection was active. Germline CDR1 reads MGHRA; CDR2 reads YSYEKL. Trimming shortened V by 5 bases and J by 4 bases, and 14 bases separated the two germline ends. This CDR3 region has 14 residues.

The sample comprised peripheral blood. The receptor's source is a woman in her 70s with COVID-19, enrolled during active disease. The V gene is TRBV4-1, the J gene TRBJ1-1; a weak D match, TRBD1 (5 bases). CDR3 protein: CASSSSSGVTEAFF. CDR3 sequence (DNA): TGCGCCAGCAGCTCCTCCTCGGGGGTCACTGAAGCTTTCTTT.